The entry below describes one T cell receptor (beta chain). Antigen specificity is unknown. This record comes from a study of Ad26.COV2.S vaccination and SARS-CoV-2 variants. Study-wide findings and caveats: Those who received the vaccine showed greater spike-specific TCR breadth than those given placebo.

Using immunoSEQ multiplex PCR, the repertoire was profiled, and TCRdb retains in-frame clones only, with some absent. The profile shows approximately 280,000 clones, around 87% of them singletons. Treatment here: 15 to 20 received Ad26.COV2.S at low or high dose, single or two shots; about 5 received placebo; per-sample allocation not given. Samples analyzed were those drawn on day 63 after the first vaccine or placebo injection. This receptor was taken from a person between 18 and 60 years old who received the Ad26.COV2.S COVID-19 vaccine or a placebo. Sequencing was performed on peripheral blood, taken in a trial of Ad26.COV2.S vaccine versus placebo.

DNA of the CDR3: TGTGCCACCAGCAGAGATCCCCCTGGGGACAGGCCCTACGAGCAGTACTTC. Translation: CATSRDPPGDRPYEQYF. The chain is built from TRBV15 and TRBJ2-7; TRBD1 agrees at 8 bases. This CDR3 is 17 amino acids long. CDR1 is LNHNV, CDR2 YYDKDF, per germline (reference sequence). V gave up 0 bases and J gave up 2 bases; unmatched junction bases: 9.